What follows are 9 T cell receptor beta chains derived from one specimen sequenced in a study of T cells after yellow fever vaccination (dated by TCRdb to the late 2010s). The protocol used for the library was 5' RACE. Sequencing was carried out with an Illumina HiSeq 2500. TCRdb itself trimmed the public reads at Q25 with fastp, ran MiXCR and retained productive beta chains. Rows matching on CDR3 protein sequence are summarized as one entry with the most common DNA and genes. In all, the sample holds some 500,000 distinct CDR3 sequences, and approximately 13% of those were seen once. Over 12% of the sample belongs to the ten largest clones. Taken with the paper, the label for treatment or condition translates to: live attenuated yellow fever vaccine strain. Sequences were derived from PBMCs, sampled on the day of the yellow fever booster vaccination. The receptors shown here come from a man younger than 40 who received the YFV17D yellow fever vaccine.

The chain uses TRBV29-1 and TRBJ2-1; D not certain. CDR1 SQVTM and CDR2 ANQGSEA come from the germline V gene. With 4 bases removed from V and 0 bases from J, the gap between germline ends came to 10 bases. The CDR3 is 14 amino acids. The CDR3 coding sequence is TGCAGCGTTGGCAGGAAGAGCTCCTACAATGAGCAGTTCTTC. Protein: CSVGRKSSYNEQFF.

The rearrangement joins TRBV5-1 to TRBJ2-1; D call uncertain. The CDR3 length is 15 residues. Germline CDR1 is SGHRS and CDR2 is YFSETQ. The V end lost 0 bases, the J end lost 2 bases, and 9 bases lay between the germline ends. This CDR3 reads CASSLEASPYNEQFF. Written as DNA, the CDR3 is TGCGCCAGCAGCTTGGAAGCGAGCCCCTACAATGAGCAGTTCTTC.

This clonotype has more than one count but fewer than ten. The chain couples TRBV14 to TRBJ2-7, with D maybe TRBD2 (5 bases). The CDR3 loop spans 17 amino acids. Germline-derived CDR1 and CDR2 are SGHDN and FVKESK. V lost 5 bases and J lost 5, with 25 bases in between. CDR3 region: CASSDSRTRESGNEQYF. DNA of the CDR3: TGTGCCAGCAGCGATAGCCGAACGAGGGAAAGTGGGAACGAGCAGTACTTC.

The V and J genes are TRBV6-1 and TRBJ2-2; the D gene is possibly TRBD2 (7 bases). The V end lost 6 bases, the J end lost 9 bases, and 14 bases lay between the germline ends. The length of the CDR3 is 13 residues. Germline-derived CDR1 and CDR2 are MNHNS and SASEGT. The CDR3 loop is CASSQAGHRELFF. The CDR3 bases are TGTGCCAGCAGCCAAGCGGGACATAGGGAGCTGTTTTTT.

The chain carries TRBV15 and TRBJ2-3; D gene unclear. The V and J ends lost 5 bases and 3 bases respectively, with 12 bases between them. Germline-derived CDR1 and CDR2 are LNHNV and YYDKDF (reference sequence). The CDR3 covers 14 residues. CDR3 amino acids: CATSVERGTDTQYF. The CDR3 DNA follows: TGTGCCACCAGCGTAGAGAGAGGAACAGATACGCAGTATTTT.

This clonotype was recorded a few times. The J gene is TRBJ2-1, the V gene TRBV20-1, with 14 bases identical to TRBD2. The V gene end was trimmed by 5 bases and the J gene end by 8 bases; junction bases not matched to a gene: 5. Germline V gene lookup returns CDR1 DFQATT and CDR2 SNEGSKA (reference sequence). CDR3 length equals 14 residues. The CDR3 DNA reads as TGCAGTGCTCCGGGACTAGCGGGAGATCATGAGCAGTTCTTC. It codes for CSAPGLAGDHEQFF.

The chain couples TRBV7-6 to TRBJ2-7, with TRBD2 matching 7 bases. Losses at the gene ends were 0 bases for V and 2 bases for J; bases not matched to a gene: 7. The germline V gene encodes CDR1 SGHVS and CDR2 FNYEAQ. This CDR3 contains 16 residues. Here the CDR3 DNA reads TGTGCCAGCAGCTTAGCCGATGCGGGGGTAGCCTACGAGCAGTACTTC. Residues: CASSLADAGVAYEQYF. Based on the CDR3 plus reference TRBV7-6 and TRBJ2-7, the full variable domain is GAGVSQSPRYKVTKRGQDVALRCDPISGHVSLYWYRQALGQGPEFLTYFNYEAQQDKSGLPNDRFSAERPEGSISTLTIQRTEQRDSAMYRCASSLADAGVAYEQYFGPGTRLTVT.

This clonotype was seen repeatedly, ten times or more. V gene TRBV5-1 combines with J gene TRBJ1-6, with D possibly matching TRBD1 (5 bases). This CDR3 is built from 16 residues. V lost 0 bases and J 5 bases, leaving 12 bases between the germline ends. Germline V gives CDR1 SGHRS, CDR2 YFSETQ. This chain's CDR3 is CASSLGDSGNNSPLHF. The CDR3 bases are TGCGCCAGCAGCTTGGGAGACAGCGGAAATAATTCACCCCTCCACTTT.

In DNA form, the CDR3 reads TGCAGTGCTAGAGGGATACTGCGTATGAACACTGAAGCTTTCTTT. It codes for CSARGILRMNTEAFF. V usage is TRBV20-1 and J usage is TRBJ1-1; no definite D call. The ends were cut back, 1 base at V and 0 bases at J, with 12 bases in the middle. The length of the CDR3 is 15 residues. Germline CDR1 is DFQATT and CDR2 is SNEGSKA (reference sequence).